The T cell receptor (beta chain) under discussion was sequenced for a study of T cell repertoires in aging, cancer and after chemotherapy. Study-wide context: The full dataset contained 9.1 million or so TCR reads.

Comment on this clonotype: Its antigen is unknown.

The CDR3 is 14 amino acids. V gave up 7 bases and J gave up 7 bases; unmatched junction bases: 8. CDR1 and CDR2 from the germline V gene are MNHEY and SVGEGT. TRB rearrangements spanning V, D and J were amplified using mixed TRB-A/B primers. TCRdb processed the multiplex PCR reads anew with MiXCR; each CDR3 protein has one entry. The sample includes 8,000 or so distinct CDR3 sequences, approximately 50% of them seen just once. Amplification of TCR beta used genomic DNA extracted from peripheral blood. Study results and limitations: In each cancer cohort, median generation probability increased across chemotherapy, suggesting thymic output rebounded. Compared with age-matched healthy donors, untreated hematological or solid cancer patients showed higher blood TCR clonality. The repertoire data cannot show anything about immunological memory following chemotherapy.

The sequence was obtained from a human donor with a solid tumor. V gene TRBV6-2 or TRBV6-3 combines with J gene TRBJ2-2; 8 bases are a match to TRBD2. Sequencing was performed on blood. In nucleotides, the CDR3 is TGTGCCAGCAATGCGGGAGGCCCCTTCGGGGAGCTGTTTTTT. Amino acid sequence: CASNAGGPFGELFF.